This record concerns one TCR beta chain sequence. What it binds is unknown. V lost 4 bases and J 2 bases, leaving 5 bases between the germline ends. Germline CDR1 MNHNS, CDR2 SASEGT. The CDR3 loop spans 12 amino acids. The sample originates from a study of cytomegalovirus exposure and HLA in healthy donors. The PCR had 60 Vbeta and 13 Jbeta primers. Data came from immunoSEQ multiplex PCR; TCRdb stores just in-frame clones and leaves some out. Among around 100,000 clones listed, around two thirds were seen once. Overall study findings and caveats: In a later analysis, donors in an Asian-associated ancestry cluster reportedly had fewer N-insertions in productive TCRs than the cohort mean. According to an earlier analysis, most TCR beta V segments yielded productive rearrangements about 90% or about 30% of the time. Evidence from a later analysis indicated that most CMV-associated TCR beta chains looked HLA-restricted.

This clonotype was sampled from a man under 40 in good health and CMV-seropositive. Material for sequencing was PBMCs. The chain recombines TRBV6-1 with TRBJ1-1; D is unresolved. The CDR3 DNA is TGTGCCAGCAGTGTTCTCAACACTGAAGCTTTCTTT. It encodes CASSVLNTEAFF.